This is a list of T cell receptor beta chains from one sample in a study of cytomegalovirus exposure and HLA in healthy donors. TCRdb's table, derived via immunoSEQ multiplex PCR, lists solely in-frame clones and lacks some. There are fewer than 200,000 clones in the sample; roughly 84% occur only once, and 1.5% lies in the top ten. The sample taken for sequencing was PBMCs. These receptors were obtained from a male donor in good health and CMV-seronegative. Each CDR3 is given with its conserved first and last residue. The D gene is left open where the match is weak. A row's size may be missing; if present it is once, few, many or a size class.

J gene	V gene	D gene	clone size	CDR3 DNA	CDR3 protein
TRBJ2-1	TRBV4-1	-	-	TGCGCCAGCAGCCAAGTGCAGAGCGGGTTCACCCCCAGCTCCTACAATGAGCAGTTCTTC	CASSQVQSGFTPSSYNEQFF
TRBJ2-5	TRBV18	-	-	TGTGCCAGCTCACCACTCGGCAGGGGGGAGGAGACCCAGTACTTC	CASSPLGRGEETQYF
TRBJ2-7	TRBV29-1	TRBD1	-	TGCAGCGGCCTACAGGGGCCCTACGAGCAGTACTTC	CSGLQGPYEQYF
TRBJ2-3	TRBV6-5	-	once	TGTGCCAGCAGTTATGTACGGGGTGGGGCGCAGTATTTT	CASSYVRGGAQYF
TRBJ2-3	TRBV7-3	TRBD1	few	TGTGCCAGCAGCTTTGGGGACAGGGGAGGTACGCAGTATTTT	CASSFGDRGGTQYF
TRBJ2-3	TRBV18	-	-	TGTGCCAGCTCACCACCAGCTAGGTCAGATACGCAGTATTTT	CASSPPARSDTQYF
TRBJ2-2	TRBV6-1	TRBD2	-	TGTGCCAGCCGCCGGACTAGCGACACCGGGGAGCTGTTTTTT	CASRRTSDTGELFF
TRBJ1-4	TRBV7-8	-	-	TGTGCCAGCAGCCCTGGACTGACCGCTAATGAAAAACTGTTTTTT	CASSPGLTANEKLFF
TRBJ2-7	TRBV6-5	-	-	TGTGCCACCAGTCAGATTTACGAACAGTACTTC	CATSQIYEQYF
TRBJ1-1	TRBV19	-	-	TGTGCCAGTAGCGGGGGTCATGTAATGAACACTGAAGCTTTCTTT	CASSGGHVMNTEAFF
TRBJ2-5	TRBV28	-	-	TGTGCCAGCATTGACCAATGGGGGGTGGGAGAGACCCAGTACTTC	CASIDQWGVGETQYF
TRBJ2-3	TRBV19	-	-	TGTGCCAGTAGTTCCCCCCGAAGCACGCAGTATTTT	CASSSPRSTQYF
TRBJ1-5	TRBV7-2	-	-	TGTGCCAGCAGCTTAGTGGCCGGGGATTATAGCAATCAGCCCCAGCATTTT	CASSLVAGDYSNQPQHF
TRBJ2-7	TRBV19	TRBD1	-	TGTGCCAGTAGTATAGCTGACAGGGCGCTCTACGAGCAGTACTTC	CASSIADRALYEQYF
TRBJ1-1	TRBV6-1	-	-	TGTGCCAGCAGTGCTACCGCTGAAGCTTTCTTT	CASSATAEAFF
TRBJ2-7	TRBV30	-	-	TGTGCCTGGAGTGGACTAAGAGACTCCTACGAGCAGTACTTC	CAWSGLRDSYEQYF
TRBJ2-2	TRBV7-3	TRBD2	-	TGTGCCAGTCACCCGGGGGGGTCGGACACCGGGGAGCTGTTTTTT	CASHPGGSDTGELFF
TRBJ1-5	TRBV19	-	-	TGTGCTACAGGTCGCAATCAGCCCCAGCATTTT	CATGRNQPQHF
TRBJ2-3	TRBV6-6	TRBD1	-	TGTGCCAGCAGGTACCGGACAGGCGTACTCACAGATACGCAGTATTTT	CASRYRTGVLTDTQYF
TRBJ1-3	TRBV6-6	-	-	TGTGCCAGCAGTGGTGGGCGAGGAGCGGTGGGAAACACCATATATTTT	CASSGGRGAVGNTIYF
TRBJ2-7	TRBV25-1	TRBD2	-	TGTGCCAGCAGTGGGGGACTAGCGGGGAGTTACGAGCAGTACTTC	CASSGGLAGSYEQYF
TRBJ1-2	TRBV29-1	TRBD1	-	TGCAGCGTTGCAAGGACAGGGGGAGGCTATGGCTACACCTTC	CSVARTGGGYGYTF
TRBJ2-5	TRBV2	TRBD2	-	TGTGCCAGCAGTGGGACTAGCGGGGACTACCAAGAGACCCAGTACTTC	CASSGTSGDYQETQYF
TRBJ2-7	TRBV7-9	-	-	TGTGCCAGCACCACCGGGGGTCAAGACACCTACGAGCAGTACTTC	CASTTGGQDTYEQYF
TRBJ2-1	TRBV7-3	-	-	TGTGCCAGCAGCTCTCGGGGTAGTTCCATCAATGAGCAGTTCTTC	CASSSRGSSINEQFF
TRBJ1-6	TRBV30	-	-	TGTGCCTGGGACACCCTCGGAGGGAAGAATTCACCCCTCCACTTT	CAWDTLGGKNSPLHF
TRBJ2-7	TRBV7-8	-	-	TGTGCCAGCAGCTTAAGGGGGTTAGGAGATACGAGCTCCTACGAGCAGTACTTC	CASSLRGLGDTSSYEQYF
TRBJ2-1	TRBV4-3	TRBD1	-	TGCGCCAGCAGCCCAGACAGGGGGCCGGACAATGAGCAGTTCTTC	CASSPDRGPDNEQFF
TRBJ2-2	TRBV5-3	TRBD2	-	TGTGCCAGAAGCCCCGGGGAGGGAGTGGACACCGGGGAGCTGTTTTTT	CARSPGEGVDTGELFF
TRBJ2-7	TRBV27	TRBD2	-	TGTGCCAGCAGTGTGGGAGGGTGGAACGAGCAGTACTTC	CASSVGGWNEQYF
TRBJ2-7	TRBV2	TRBD1	-	TGTGCCACCCTGCCCGGGACAGGGGTGTACGAGCAGTACTTC	CATLPGTGVYEQYF
TRBJ1-4	TRBV15	-	-	TGTGCCACCTCCACCCTAATCGATAAACTGTTTTTT	CATSTLIDKLFF